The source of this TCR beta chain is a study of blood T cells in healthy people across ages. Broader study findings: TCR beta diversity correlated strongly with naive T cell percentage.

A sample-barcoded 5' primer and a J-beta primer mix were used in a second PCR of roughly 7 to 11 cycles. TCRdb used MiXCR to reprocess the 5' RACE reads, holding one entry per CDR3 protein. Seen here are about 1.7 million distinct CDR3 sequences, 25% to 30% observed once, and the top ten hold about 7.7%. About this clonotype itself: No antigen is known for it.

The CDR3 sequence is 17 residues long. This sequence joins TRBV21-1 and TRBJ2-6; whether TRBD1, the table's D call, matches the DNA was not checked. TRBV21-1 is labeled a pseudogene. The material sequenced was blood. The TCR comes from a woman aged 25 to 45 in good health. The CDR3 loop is CASSKGGDRVKANVPTF. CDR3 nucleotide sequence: TGTGCCAGCAGCAAAGGGGGTGACAGGGTAAAGGCCAACGTCCCGACTTTC.